The T cell receptor (beta chain) described here comes from a study of blood T cell repertoires in COVID-19. Data came from immunoSEQ multiplex PCR; TCRdb stores just in-frame clones and leaves some out. The data show some 120,000 clones, about 94% seen once. The CDR3 totals 16 residues. Germline CDR1 reads SGHRS; CDR2 reads YFSETQ. Trimming took off 0 bases at V and 0 bases at J, with 10 bases between the two ends. Specimen: peripheral blood. The rearrangement links TRBV5-1 to TRBJ2-1, with a tentative D call TRBD1 (5 bases). This receptor was obtained from a man in his fifties or sixties with COVID-19, enrolled during active disease. CDR3 loop: CASSLGWGSSYNEQFF. Here the CDR3 DNA reads TGCGCCAGCAGCTTGGGTTGGGGCAGCTCCTACAATGAGCAGTTCTTC.